This T cell receptor beta chain was captured in a study of quantifying T cell responses using KT2 cells. Across the whole study: Reverse transcription used primers in the TCR alpha and beta constant regions. Under optimum conditions, T4 ligation efficiency was estimated at more than 8%. Study conclusions and caveats: KT2 sequences were detected down to about one KT2 cell per 100,000 PBMC.

The cDNA 3' end received a ligated oligonucleotide with a UMI. First-round PCR used three to five cycles and beta primers RC1.1 and RC1.2 covering TRBC1 and TRBC2. TCRdb reanalysed the UMI-ligation and nested PCR reads using MiXCR and keeps one entry per CDR3 protein. This repertoire shows around 56,000 distinct CDR3 sequences, roughly an eighth found once; its top ten account for about 9%. The sample is PBMC spiked with counted cells of clone KT2. This clonotype has a count of ten or more. The antigen is unknown. Sequencing was carried out using PBMCs spiked with cells of the T cell clone KT2. The TCR was taken from a human donor.

DNA for the CDR3: TGTGCCAGCAGGGGCCCACGTAACACTGAAGCTTTCTTT. Encoded protein: CASRGPRNTEAFF. The chain employs TRBV6-1 and TRBJ1-1; D not certain. The CDR3 is 13 amino acids. In germline, CDR1 is MNHNS, CDR2 SASEGT. With 6 bases removed from V and 2 bases from J, the gap between germline ends came to 10 bases.